Sequencing of this T cell receptor beta chain was carried out in a study of CD8 T cells in ankylosing spondylitis. Findings of the study overall: Disease-linked clones had a CD8+ phenotype and relatively low frequency in peripheral blood. As reported, disease-linked clones showed significant enrichment in matched ankylosing spondylitis synovial fluid. Blood of patients with ankylosing spondylitis appeared to be characterized by a TCR beta motif of eight or nine highly homologous variants.

CDR1 and CDR2 (germline): SGDLS, YYNGEE. The CDR3 is 14 amino acids. V dropped 7 bases and J dropped 2; count of bases not matched to a gene: 4. Quantitative barcoded 5'-RACE was used to prepare TCR beta libraries. TCRdb re-derived calls from the 5' RACE reads in MiXCR, one entry per CDR3 protein. Of tens of thousands of distinct CDR3 sequences listed, around 3.8% are singletons. This clonotype was seen many times. Its antigen remains unknown. The chain couples TRBV9 to TRBJ2-2; 8 bases are a match to TRBD1. Sequences were obtained from blood, either unsorted or a sorted T cell fraction (not recorded which). The TCR comes from a female donor with ankylosing spondylitis or in good health (not recorded which). The CDR3 is CASRDRSNTGELFF. Here the CDR3 DNA reads TGTGCCAGCCGGGACAGGAGCAACACCGGGGAGCTGTTTTTT.